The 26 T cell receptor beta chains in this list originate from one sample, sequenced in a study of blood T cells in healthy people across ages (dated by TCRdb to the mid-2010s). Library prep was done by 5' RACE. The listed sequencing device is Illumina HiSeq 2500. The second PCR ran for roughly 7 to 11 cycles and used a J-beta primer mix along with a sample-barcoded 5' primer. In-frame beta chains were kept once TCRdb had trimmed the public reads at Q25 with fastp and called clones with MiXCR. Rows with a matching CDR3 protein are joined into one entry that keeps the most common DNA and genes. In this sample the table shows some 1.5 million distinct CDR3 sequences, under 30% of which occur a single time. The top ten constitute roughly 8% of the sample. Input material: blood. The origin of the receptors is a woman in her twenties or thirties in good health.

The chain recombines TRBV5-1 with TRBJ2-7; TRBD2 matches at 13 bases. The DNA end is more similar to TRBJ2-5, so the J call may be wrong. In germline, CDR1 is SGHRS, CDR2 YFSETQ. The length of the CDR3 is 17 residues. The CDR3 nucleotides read TGCGCCAGCAGCGCGAGCGGGACTAGCGGGATCCGAGAGACCCAGTACTTC. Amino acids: CASSASGTSGIRETQYF.

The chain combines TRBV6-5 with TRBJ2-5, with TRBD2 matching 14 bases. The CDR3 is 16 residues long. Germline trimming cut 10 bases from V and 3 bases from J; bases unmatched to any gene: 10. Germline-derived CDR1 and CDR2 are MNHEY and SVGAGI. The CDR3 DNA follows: TGTGCCACCCTCCGACTAGCGGGGGGGTTTAAAGAGACCCAGTACTTC. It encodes CATLRLAGGFKETQYF.

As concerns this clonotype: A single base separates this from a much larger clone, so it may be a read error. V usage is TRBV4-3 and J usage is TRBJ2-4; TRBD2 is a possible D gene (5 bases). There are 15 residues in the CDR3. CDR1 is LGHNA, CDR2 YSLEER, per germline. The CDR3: CASSQLLGLRNIRYF. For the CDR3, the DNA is TGCGCCAGCAGCCAACTACTAGGGTTAAGGAACATTCGGTACTTC.

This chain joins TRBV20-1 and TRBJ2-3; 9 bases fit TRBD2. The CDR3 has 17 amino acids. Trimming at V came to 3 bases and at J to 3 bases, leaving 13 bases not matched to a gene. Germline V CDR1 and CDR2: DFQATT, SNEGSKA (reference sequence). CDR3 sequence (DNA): TGCAGTGCTAGCTCGGCGGGAGGGTTAATCAGGACAGATACGCAGTATTTT. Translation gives CSASSAGGLIRTDTQYF.

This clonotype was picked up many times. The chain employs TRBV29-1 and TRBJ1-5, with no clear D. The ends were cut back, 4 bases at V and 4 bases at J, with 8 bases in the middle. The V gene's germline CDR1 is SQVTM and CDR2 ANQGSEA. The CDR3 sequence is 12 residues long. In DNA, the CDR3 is TGCAGCGTTGGAGCAGGTAATCAGCCCCAGCATTTT. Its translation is CSVGAGNQPQHF.

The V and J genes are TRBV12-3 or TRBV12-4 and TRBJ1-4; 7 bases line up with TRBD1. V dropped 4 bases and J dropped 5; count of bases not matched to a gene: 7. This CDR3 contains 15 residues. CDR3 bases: TGTGCCAGCAGTTCCCCGACAGGGTCGAATGAAAAACTGTTTTTT. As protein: CASSSPTGSNEKLFF.

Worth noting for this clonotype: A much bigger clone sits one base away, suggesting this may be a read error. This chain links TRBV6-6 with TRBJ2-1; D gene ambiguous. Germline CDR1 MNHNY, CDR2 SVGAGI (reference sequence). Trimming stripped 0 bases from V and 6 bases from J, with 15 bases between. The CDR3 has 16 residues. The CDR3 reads CASSYSTQANFNEQFF. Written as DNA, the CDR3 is TGTGCCAGCAGTTACTCGACCCAAGCGAACTTCAATGAGCAGTTCTTC.

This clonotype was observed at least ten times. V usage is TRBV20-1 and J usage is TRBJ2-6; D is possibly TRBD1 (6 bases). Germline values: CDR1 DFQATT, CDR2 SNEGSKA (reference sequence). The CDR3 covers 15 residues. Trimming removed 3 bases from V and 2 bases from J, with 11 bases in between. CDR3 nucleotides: TGCAGTGCTAGGGCCCAGGGGACTGGGGCCAACGTCCTGACTTTC. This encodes CSARAQGTGANVLTF.

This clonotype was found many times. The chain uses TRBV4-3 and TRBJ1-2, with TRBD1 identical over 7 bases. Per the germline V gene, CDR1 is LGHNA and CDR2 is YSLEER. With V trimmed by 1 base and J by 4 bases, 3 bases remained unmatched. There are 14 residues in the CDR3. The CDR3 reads CASSQVGTAYGYTF. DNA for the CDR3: TGCGCCAGCAGCCAAGTAGGGACAGCCTATGGCTACACCTTC.

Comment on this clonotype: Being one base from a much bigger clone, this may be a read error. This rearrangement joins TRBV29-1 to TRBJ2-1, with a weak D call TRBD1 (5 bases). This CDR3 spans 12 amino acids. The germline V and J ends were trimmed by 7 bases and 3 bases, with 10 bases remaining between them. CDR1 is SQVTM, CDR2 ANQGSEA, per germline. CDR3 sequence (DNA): TGCAGCGGTGACAGAGACTACAATGAGCAGTTCTTC. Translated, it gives CSGDRDYNEQFF.

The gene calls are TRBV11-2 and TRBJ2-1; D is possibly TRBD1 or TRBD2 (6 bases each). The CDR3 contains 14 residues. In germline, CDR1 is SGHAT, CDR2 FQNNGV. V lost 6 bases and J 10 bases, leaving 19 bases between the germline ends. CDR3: CASSKGGSSYEQFF. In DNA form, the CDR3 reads TGTGCCAGCAGTAAGGGGGGCAGTTCCTACGAGCAGTTCTTC.

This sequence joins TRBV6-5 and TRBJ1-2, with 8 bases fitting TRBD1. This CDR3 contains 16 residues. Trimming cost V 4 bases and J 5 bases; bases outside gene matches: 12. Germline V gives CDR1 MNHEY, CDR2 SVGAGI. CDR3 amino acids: CASSSGGGQGRYGYTF. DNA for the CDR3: TGTGCCAGCAGTTCAGGAGGAGGACAGGGACGATATGGCTACACCTTC.

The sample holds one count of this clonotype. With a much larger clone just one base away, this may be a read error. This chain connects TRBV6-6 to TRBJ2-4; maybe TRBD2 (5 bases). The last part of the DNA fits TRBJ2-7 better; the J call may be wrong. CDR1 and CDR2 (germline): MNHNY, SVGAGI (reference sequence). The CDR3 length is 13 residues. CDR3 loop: CASRNRDWGEQYF. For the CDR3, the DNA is TGTGCCAGCAGGAATCGGGATTGGGGCGAGCAGTACTTC.

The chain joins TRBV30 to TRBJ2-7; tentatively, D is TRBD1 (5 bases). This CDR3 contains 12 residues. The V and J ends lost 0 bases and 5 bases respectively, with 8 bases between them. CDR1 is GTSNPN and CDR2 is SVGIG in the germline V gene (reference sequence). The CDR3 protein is CAWSVQTDEQYF. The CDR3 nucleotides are TGTGCCTGGAGTGTACAGACAGACGAGCAGTACTTC.

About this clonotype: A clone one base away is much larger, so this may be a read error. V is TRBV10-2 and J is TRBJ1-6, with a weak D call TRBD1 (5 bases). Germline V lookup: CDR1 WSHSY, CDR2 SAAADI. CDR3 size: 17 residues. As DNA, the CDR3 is TGCACCAGCAGCCCCCAGCAGGGACGCAACTATAATTCACCCCTCCACTTT. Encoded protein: CTSSPQQGRNYNSPLHF.

The CDR3 nucleotides are TGCGCCAGCAGCTTGGACAGCCTTGACACTGAAGCTTTCTTT. It yields the protein CASSLDSLDTEAFF. This rearrangement joins TRBV5-1 to TRBJ1-1; D not certain. Looked up from germline, CDR1 is SGHRS and CDR2 is YFSETQ. The ends were cut back, 0 bases at V and 3 bases at J, with 9 bases in the middle. The CDR3 has 14 amino acids. The whole variable domain, remainder taken from reference TRBV5-1 and TRBJ1-1, is KAGVTQTPRYLIKTRGQQVTLSCSPISGHRSVSWYQQTPGQGLQFLFEYFSETQRNKGNFPGRFSGRQFSNSRSEMNVSTLELGDSALYLCASSLDSLDTEAFFGQGTRLTVV.

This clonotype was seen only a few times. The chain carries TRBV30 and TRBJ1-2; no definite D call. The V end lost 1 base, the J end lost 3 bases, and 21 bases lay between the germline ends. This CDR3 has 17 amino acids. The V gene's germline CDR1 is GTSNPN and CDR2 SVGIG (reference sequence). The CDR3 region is CAWSAPPGSPRDYGYTF. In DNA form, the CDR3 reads TGTGCCTGGAGTGCCCCGCCCGGATCACCCCGGGACTATGGCTACACCTTC. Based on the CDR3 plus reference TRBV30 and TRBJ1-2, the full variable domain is SQTIHQWPATLVQPVGSPLSLECTVEGTSNPNLYWYRQAAGRGLQLLFYSVGIGQISSEVPQNLSASRPQDRQFILSSKKLLLSDSGFYLCAWSAPPGSPRDYGYTFGSGTRLTVV.

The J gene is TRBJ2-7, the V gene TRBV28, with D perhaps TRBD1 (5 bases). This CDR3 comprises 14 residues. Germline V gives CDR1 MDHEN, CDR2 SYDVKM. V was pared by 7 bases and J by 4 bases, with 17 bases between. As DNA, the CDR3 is TGTGCCAGCATCCCCTGGGGCAGGTTATACGAGCAGTACTTC. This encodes CASIPWGRLYEQYF.

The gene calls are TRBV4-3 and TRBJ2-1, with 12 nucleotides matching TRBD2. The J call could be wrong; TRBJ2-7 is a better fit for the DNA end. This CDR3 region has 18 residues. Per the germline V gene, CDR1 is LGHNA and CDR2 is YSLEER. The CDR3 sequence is CASSQDGLAGSSYNEQYF. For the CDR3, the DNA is TGCGCCAGCAGCCAAGATGGACTAGCGGGAAGCTCCTACAATGAGCAGTACTTC.

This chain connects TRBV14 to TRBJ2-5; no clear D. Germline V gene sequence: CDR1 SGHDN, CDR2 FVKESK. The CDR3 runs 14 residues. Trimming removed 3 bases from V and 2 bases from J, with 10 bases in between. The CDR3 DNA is TGTGCCAGCAGCCAGTGGTCGCAGCAAGAGACCCAGTACTTC. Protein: CASSQWSQQETQYF.

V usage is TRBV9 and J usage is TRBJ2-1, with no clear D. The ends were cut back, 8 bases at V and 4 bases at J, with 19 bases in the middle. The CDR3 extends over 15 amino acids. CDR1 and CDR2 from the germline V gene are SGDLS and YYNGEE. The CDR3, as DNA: TGTGCCAGTAGCCCACATCGTGTCGGTTACAATGAGCAGTTCTTC. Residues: CASSPHRVGYNEQFF.

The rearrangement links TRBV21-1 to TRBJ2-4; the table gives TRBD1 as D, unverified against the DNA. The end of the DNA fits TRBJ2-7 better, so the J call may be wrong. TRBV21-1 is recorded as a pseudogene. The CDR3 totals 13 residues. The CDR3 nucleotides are TGTGCCAGCAGCACGGGACAGCCAGGCGAGCAGTACTTC. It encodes CASSTGQPGEQYF.

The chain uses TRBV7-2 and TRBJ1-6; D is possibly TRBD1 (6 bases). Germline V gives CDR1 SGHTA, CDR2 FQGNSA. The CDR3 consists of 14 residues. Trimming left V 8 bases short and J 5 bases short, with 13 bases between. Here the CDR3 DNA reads TGTGCCAGCGGGACCGGGACAAATAATTCACCCCTCCACTTT. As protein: CASGTGTNNSPLHF.

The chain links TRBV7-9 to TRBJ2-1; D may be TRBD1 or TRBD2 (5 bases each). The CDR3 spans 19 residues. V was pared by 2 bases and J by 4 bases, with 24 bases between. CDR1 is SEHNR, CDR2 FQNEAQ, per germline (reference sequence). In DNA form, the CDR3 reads TGTGCCAGCAGCTTAAATGTCTTTCGGGACCGGTTTCCTTACAATGAGCAGTTCTTC. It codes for CASSLNVFRDRFPYNEQFF.

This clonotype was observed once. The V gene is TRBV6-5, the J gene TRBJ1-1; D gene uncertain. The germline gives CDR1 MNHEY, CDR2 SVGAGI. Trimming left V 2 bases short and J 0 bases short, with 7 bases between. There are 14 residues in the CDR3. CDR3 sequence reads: CASSYSALNTEAFF. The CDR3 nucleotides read TGTGCCAGCAGTTACAGCGCCCTGAACACTGAAGCTTTCTTT.

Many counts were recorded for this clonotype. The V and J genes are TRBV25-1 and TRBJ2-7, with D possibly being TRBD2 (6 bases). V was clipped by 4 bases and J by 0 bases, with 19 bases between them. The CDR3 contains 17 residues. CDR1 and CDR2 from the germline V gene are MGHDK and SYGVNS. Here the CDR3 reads CASSGRDGSLGSYEQYF. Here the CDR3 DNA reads TGTGCCAGCAGTGGGCGGGACGGCAGTCTCGGCTCCTACGAGCAGTACTTC.